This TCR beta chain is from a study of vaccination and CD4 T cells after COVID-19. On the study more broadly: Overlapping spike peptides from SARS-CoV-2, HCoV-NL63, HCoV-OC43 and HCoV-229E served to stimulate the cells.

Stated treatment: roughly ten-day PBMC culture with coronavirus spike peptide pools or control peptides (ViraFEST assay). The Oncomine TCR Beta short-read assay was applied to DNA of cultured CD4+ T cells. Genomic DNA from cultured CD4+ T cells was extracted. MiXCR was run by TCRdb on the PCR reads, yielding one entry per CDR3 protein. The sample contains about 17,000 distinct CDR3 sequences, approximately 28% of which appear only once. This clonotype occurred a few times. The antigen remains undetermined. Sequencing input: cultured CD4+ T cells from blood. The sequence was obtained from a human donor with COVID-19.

As DNA, the CDR3 is TGTGCCAGCAGTCCGCAGGGGGGCTATGGCTACACCTTC. Translated: CASSPQGGYGYTF. The chain couples TRBV7-9 to TRBJ1-2, with 7 bases identical to TRBD1. After removal of 6 bases from V and 4 bases from J, the junction contained 5 bases not matched to a gene. CDR3 size: 13 residues. Germline V gene data show CDR1 as SEHNR and CDR2 as FQNEAQ (reference sequence).